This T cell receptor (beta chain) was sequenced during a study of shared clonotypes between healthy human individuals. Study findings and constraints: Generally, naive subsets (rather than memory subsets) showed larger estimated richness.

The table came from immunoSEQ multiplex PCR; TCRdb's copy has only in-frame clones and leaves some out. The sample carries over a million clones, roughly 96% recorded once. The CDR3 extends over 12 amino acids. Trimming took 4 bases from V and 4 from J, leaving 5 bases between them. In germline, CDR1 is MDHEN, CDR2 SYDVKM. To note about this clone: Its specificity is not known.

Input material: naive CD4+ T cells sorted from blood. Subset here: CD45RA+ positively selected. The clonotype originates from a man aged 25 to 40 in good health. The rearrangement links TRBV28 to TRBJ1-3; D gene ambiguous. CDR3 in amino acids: CASSWSGNTIYF. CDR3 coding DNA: TGTGCCAGCAGTTGGTCCGGAAACACCATATATTTT.